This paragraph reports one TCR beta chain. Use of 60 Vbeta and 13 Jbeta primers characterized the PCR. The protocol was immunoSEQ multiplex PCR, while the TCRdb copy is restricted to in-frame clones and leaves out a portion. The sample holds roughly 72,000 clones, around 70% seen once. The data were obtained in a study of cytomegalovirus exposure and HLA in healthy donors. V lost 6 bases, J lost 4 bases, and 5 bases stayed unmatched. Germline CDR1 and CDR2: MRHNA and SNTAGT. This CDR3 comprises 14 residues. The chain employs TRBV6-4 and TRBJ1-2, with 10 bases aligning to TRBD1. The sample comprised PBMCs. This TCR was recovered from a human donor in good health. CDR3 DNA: TGTGCCAGCAGACCGGGACAGGGGTCCTATGGCTACACCTTC. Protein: CASRPGQGSYGYTF.